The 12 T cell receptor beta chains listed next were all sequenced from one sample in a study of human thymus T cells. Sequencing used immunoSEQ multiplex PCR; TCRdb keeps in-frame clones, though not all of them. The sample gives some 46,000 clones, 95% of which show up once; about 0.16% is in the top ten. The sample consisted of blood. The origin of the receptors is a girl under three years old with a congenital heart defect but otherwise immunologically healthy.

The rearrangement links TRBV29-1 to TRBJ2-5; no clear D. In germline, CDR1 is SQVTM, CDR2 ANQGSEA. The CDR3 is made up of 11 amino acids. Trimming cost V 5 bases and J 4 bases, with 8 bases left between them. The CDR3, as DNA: TGCAGCGTTTCGCGTCGAGAGACCCAGTACTTC. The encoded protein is CSVSRRETQYF.

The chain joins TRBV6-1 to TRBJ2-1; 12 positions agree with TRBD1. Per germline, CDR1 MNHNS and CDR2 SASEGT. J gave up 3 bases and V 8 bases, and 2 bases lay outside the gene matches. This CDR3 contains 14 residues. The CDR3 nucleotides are TGTGCCAGCGGGACAGGGGGCCACTACAATGAGCAGTTCTTC. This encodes CASGTGGHYNEQFF.

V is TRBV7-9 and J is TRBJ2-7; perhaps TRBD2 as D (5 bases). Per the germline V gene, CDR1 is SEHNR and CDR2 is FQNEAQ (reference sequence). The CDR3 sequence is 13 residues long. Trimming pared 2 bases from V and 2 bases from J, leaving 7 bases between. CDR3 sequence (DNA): TGTGCCAGCAGCTTATACGGGACCTACGAGCAGTACTTC. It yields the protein CASSLYGTYEQYF.

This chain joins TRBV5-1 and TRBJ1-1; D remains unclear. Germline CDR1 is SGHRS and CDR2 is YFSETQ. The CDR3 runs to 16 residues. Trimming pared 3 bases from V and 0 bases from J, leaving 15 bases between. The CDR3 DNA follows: TGCGCCAGCAGCTCCGGTTTTGTAAATATGAACACTGAAGCTTTCTTT. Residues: CASSSGFVNMNTEAFF.

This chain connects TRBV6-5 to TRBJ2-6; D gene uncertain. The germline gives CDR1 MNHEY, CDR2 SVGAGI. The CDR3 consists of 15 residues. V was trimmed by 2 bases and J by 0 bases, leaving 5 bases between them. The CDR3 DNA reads TGTGCCAGCAGTTACGAGCCCTCTGGGGCCAACGTCCTGACTTTC. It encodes CASSYEPSGANVLTF.

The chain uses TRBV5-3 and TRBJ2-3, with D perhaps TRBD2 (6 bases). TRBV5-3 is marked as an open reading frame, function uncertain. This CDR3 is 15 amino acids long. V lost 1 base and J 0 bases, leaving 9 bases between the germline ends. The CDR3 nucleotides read TGTGCCAGAAGCTTGTCGACTAGGAGCACAGATACGCAGTATTTT. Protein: CARSLSTRSTDTQYF.

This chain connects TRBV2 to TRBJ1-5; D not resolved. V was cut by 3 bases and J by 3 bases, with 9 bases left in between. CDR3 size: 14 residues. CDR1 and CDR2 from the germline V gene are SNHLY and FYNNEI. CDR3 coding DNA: TGTGCCAGCAGTGACAGGTTACTCAATCAGCCCCAGCATTTT. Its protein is CASSDRLLNQPQHF.

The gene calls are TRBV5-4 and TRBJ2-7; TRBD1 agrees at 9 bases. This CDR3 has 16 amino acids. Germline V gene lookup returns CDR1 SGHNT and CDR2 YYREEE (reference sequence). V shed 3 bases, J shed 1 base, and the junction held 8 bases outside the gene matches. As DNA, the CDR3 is TGTGCCAGCAGCTCTATTTCCGGGACAGGGTCCTACGAGCAGTACTTC. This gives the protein CASSSISGTGSYEQYF.

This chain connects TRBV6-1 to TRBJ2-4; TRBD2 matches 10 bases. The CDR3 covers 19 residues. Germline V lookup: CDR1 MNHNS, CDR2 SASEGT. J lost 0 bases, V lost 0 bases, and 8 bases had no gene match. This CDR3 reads CASSEAGRLAGLAKNIQYF. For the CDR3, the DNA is TGTGCCAGCAGTGAAGCAGGGAGACTAGCGGGTCTAGCCAAAAACATTCAGTACTTC.

The CDR3 here is CASSSQLQANYGYTF. The CDR3 DNA sequence: TGTGCCAGCAGTTCACAACTCCAAGCTAACTATGGCTACACCTTC. The chain employs TRBV27 and TRBJ1-2, with unresolved D. V was trimmed by 4 bases and J by 0 bases, leaving 12 bases between them. The CDR3 covers 15 residues. CDR1 and CDR2 (germline): MNHEY, SMNVEV (reference sequence).

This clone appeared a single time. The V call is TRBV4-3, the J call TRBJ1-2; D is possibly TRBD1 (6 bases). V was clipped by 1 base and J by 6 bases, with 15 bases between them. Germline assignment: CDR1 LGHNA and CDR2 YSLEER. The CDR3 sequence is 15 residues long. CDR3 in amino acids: CASSQGGRGLDGYTF. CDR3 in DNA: TGCGCCAGCAGCCAAGGGGGGCGGGGCCTGGATGGCTACACCTTC.

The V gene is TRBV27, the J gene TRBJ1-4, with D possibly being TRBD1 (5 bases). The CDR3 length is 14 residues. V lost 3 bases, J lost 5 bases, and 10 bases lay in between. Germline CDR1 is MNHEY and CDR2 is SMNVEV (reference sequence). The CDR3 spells CASSFTTENEKLFF. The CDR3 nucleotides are TGTGCCAGCAGTTTCACGACAGAGAATGAAAAACTGTTTTTT.